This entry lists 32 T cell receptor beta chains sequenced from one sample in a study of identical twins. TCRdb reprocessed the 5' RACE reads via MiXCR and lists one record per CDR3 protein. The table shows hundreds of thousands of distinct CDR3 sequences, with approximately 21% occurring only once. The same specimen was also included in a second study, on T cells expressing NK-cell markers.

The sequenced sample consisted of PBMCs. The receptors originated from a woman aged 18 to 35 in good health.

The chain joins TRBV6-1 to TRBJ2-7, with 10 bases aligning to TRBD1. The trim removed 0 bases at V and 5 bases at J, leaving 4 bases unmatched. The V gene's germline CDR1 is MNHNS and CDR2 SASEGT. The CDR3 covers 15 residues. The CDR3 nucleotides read TGTGCCAGCAGTGAAGCGTGGGACAGGGGCCACGAGCAGTACTTC. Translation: CASSEAWDRGHEQYF.

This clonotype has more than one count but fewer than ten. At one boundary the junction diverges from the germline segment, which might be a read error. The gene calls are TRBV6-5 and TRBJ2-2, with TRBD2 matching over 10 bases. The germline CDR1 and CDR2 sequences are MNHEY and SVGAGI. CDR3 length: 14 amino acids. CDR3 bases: TGTGCCAGCAGTTACCTAGCGGGGGATGGGGCGCTGTTTTTT. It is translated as CASSYLAGDGALFF.

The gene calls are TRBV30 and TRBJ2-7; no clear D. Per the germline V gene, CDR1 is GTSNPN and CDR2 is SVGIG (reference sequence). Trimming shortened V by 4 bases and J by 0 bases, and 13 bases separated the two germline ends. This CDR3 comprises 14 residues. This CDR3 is CAWTPPISSYEQYF. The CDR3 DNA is TGTGCCTGGACCCCCCCCATTAGCTCCTACGAGCAGTACTTC.

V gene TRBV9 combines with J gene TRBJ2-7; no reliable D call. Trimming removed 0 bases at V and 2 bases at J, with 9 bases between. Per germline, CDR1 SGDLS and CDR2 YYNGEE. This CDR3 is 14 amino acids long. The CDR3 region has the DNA TGTGCCAGCAGCGTAGACTCCAAAACCTACGAGCAGTACTTC. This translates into CASSVDSKTYEQYF.

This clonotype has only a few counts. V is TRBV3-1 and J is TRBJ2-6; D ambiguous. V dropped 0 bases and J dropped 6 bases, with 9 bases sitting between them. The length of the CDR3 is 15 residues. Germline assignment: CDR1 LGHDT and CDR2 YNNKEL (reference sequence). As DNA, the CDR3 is TGTGCCAGCAGCCAAGATCCCACTGTGGCCAACGTCCTGACTTTC. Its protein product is CASSQDPTVANVLTF.

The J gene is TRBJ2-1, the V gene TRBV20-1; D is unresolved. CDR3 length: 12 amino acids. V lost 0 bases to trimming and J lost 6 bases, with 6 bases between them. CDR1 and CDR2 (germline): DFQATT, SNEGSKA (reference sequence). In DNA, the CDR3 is TGCAGTGCTAGAGATATAGTCAATGAGCAGTTCTTC. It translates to CSARDIVNEQFF.

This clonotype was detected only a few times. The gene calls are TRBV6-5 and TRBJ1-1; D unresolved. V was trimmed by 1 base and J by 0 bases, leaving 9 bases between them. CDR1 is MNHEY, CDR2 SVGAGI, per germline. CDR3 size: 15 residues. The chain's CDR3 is CASSYFQGMNTEAFF. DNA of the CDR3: TGTGCCAGCAGTTACTTCCAAGGAATGAACACTGAAGCTTTCTTT.

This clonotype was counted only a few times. The CDR3 is CSAPAGIHYNSPLHF. The DNA of the CDR3 is TGCAGTGCACCCGCCGGGATCCACTATAATTCACCCCTCCACTTT. The chain links TRBV20-1 to TRBJ1-6, with D unresolved. Germline V CDR1 and CDR2: DFQATT, SNEGSKA (reference sequence). Between the trimmed V and J ends, which lost 6 bases and 3 bases, there was a span of 15 bases. The CDR3 totals 15 residues.

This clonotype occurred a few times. For the CDR3, the DNA is TGCAGTGCACTACCCGCGGGGGGCGGGGCAGCTAACTATGGCTACACCTTC. It codes for CSALPAGGGAANYGYTF. The V call is TRBV20-1, the J call TRBJ1-2, with D perhaps TRBD1 (6 bases). The CDR3 consists of 17 residues. V was shortened by 6 bases and J by 0 bases, with 23 bases between the two germline ends. The germline gives CDR1 DFQATT, CDR2 SNEGSKA (reference sequence).

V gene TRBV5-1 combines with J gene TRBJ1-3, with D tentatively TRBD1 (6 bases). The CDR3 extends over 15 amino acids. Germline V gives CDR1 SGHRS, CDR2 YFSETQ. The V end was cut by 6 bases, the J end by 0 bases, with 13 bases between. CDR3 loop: CASTLDSHSGNTIYF. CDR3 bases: TGCGCCAGCACCCTGGACAGCCACTCTGGAAACACCATATATTTT. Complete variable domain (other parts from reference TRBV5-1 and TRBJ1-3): KAGVTQTPRYLIKTRGQQVTLSCSPISGHRSVSWYQQTPGQGLQFLFEYFSETQRNKGNFPGRFSGRQFSNSRSEMNVSTLELGDSALYLCASTLDSHSGNTIYFGEGSWLTVV.

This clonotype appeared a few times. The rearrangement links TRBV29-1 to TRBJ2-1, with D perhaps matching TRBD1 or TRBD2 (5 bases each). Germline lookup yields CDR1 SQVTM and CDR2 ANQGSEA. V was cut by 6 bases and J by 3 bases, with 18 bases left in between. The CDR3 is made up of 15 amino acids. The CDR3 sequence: CSVKPGPRNYNEQFF. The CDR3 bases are TGCAGCGTAAAGCCGGGACCGCGGAACTACAATGAGCAGTTCTTC.

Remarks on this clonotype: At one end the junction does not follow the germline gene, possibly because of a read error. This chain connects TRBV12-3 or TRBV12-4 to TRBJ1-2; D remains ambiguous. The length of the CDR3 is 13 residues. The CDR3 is CASSLGSPQGYTF. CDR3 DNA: TGTGCCAGCAGCTTAGGTAGCCCCCAAGGCTACACCTTC.

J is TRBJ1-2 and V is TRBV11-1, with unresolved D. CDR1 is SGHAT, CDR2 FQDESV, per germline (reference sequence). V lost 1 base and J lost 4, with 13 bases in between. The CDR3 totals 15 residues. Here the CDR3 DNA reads TGTGCCAGCAGCTTAGAAGTGGTACAGCTCTATGGCTACACCTTC. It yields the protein CASSLEVVQLYGYTF.

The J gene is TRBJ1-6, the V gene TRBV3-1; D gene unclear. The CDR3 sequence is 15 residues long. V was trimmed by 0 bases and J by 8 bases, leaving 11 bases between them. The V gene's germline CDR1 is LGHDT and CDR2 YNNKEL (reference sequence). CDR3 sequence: CASSQDYAADSPLHF. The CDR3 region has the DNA TGTGCCAGCAGCCAAGACTACGCGGCGGATTCACCCCTCCACTTT.

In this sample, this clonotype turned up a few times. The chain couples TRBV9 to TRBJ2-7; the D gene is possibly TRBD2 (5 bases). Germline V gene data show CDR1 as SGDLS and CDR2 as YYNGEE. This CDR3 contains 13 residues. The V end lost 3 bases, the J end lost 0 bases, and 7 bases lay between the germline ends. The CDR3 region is CASSGSDSYEQYF. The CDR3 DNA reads TGTGCCAGCAGCGGTAGCGACTCCTACGAGCAGTACTTC.

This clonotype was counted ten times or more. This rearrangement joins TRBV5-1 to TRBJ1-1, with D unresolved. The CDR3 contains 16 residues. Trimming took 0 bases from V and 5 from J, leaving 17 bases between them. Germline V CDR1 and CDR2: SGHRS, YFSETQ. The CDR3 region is CASSLAEGGRATEAFF. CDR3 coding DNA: TGCGCCAGCAGCTTGGCCGAGGGAGGTCGGGCGACTGAAGCTTTCTTT.

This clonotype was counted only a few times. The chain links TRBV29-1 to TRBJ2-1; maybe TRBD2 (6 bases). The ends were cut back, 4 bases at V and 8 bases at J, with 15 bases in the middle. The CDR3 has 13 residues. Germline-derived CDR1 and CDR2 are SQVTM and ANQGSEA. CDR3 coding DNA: TGCAGCGTTGCCGGGTTGGGAGGTTATGAGCAGTTCTTC. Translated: CSVAGLGGYEQFF.

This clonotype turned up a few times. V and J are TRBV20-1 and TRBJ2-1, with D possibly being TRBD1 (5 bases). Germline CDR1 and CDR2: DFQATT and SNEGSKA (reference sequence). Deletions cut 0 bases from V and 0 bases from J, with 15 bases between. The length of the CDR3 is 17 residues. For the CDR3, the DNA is TGCAGTGCTAGAGATTCGACAGCCGGAAGCTCCTACAATGAGCAGTTCTTC. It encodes CSARDSTAGSSYNEQFF.

CDR3 in DNA: TGTGCCACCCGGACAGCCATGACCAATGAGCAGTTCTTC. Translated: CATRTAMTNEQFF. V usage is TRBV10-3 and J usage is TRBJ2-1; D might be TRBD1 (6 bases). Germline V gene data show CDR1 as ENHRY and CDR2 as SYGVKD. The CDR3 is 13 residues long. V dropped 10 bases and J dropped 6 bases, with 16 bases sitting between them.

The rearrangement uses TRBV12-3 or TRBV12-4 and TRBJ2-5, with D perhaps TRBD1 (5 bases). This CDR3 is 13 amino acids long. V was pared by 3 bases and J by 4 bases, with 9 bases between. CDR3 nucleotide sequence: TGTGCCAGCAGTTTGAACCAGGGAGAGACCCAGTACTTC. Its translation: CASSLNQGETQYF.

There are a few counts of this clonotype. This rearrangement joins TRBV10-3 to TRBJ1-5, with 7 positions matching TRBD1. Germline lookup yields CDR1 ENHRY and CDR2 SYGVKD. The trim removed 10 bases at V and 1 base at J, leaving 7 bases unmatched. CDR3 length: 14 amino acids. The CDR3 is CATKSQGSNQPQHF. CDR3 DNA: TGTGCCACCAAGTCACAGGGGAGCAATCAGCCCCAGCATTTT.

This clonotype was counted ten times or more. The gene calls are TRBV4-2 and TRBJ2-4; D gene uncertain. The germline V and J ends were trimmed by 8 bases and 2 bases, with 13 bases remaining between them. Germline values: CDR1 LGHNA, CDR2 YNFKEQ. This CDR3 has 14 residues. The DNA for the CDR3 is TGTGCCAGCGAACGTTACCTACCCAAAAACATTCAGTACTTC. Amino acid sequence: CASERYLPKNIQYF.

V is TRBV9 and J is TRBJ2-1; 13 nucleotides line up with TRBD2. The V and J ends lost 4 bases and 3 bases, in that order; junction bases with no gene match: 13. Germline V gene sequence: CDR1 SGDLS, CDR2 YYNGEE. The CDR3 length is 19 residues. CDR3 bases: TGTGCCAGCAGCACCAACCTCGGACTAGCGGGAGTGAGCTACAATGAGCAGTTCTTC. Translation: CASSTNLGLAGVSYNEQFF. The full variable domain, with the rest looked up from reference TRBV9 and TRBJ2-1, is DSGVTQTPKHLITATGQRVTLRCSPRSGDLSVYWYQQSLDQGLQFLIQYYNGEERAKGNILERFSAQQFPDLHSELNLSSLELGDSALYFCASSTNLGLAGVSYNEQFFGPGTRLTVL.

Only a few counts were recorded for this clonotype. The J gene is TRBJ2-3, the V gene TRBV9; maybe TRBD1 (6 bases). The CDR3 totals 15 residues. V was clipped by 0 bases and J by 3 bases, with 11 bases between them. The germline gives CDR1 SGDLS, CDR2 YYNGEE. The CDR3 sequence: CASSVGAGVTDTQYF. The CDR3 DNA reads TGTGCCAGCAGCGTAGGAGCAGGGGTAACAGATACGCAGTATTTT. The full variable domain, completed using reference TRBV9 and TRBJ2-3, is DSGVTQTPKHLITATGQRVTLRCSPRSGDLSVYWYQQSLDQGLQFLIQYYNGEERAKGNILERFSAQQFPDLHSELNLSSLELGDSALYFCASSVGAGVTDTQYFGPGTRLTVL.

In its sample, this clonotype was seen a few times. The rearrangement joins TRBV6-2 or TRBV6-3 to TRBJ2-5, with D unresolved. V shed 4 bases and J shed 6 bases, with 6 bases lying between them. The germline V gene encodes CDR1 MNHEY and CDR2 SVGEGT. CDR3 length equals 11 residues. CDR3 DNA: TGTGCCAGCAGTTTTGGACAGACCCAGTACTTC. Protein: CASSFGQTQYF.

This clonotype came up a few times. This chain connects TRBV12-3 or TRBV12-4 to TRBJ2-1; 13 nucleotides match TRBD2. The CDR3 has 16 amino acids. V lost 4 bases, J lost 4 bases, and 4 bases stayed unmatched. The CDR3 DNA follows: TGTGCCAGCAGTTGGACTAGCGGGAGCCCATACAATGAGCAGTTCTTC. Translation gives CASSWTSGSPYNEQFF.

CDR3 nucleotide sequence: TGTGCCACCGAGAGGGGGGGGCAGGGACGCAATGAGCAGTTCTTC. It translates to CATERGGQGRNEQFF. The chain is built from TRBV15 and TRBJ2-1; D is possibly TRBD2 (7 bases). This CDR3 has 15 amino acids. Germline CDR1 is LNHNV and CDR2 is YYDKDF (reference sequence). V lost 8 bases and J 6 bases, leaving 20 bases between the germline ends.

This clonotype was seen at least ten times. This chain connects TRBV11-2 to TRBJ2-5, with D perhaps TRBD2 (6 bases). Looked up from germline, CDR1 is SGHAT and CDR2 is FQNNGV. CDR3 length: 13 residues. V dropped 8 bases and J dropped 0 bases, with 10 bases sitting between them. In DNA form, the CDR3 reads TGTGCCAGCCTTGGGGGGAACCAAGAGACCCAGTACTTC. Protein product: CASLGGNQETQYF.

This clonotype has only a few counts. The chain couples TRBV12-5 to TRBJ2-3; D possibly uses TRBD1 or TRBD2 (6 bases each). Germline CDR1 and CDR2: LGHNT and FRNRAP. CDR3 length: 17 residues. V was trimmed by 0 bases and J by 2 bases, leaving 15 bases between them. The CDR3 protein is CASGLVLRGQPTDTQYF. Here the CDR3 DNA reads TGTGCTAGTGGTTTGGTACTGCGGGGACAACCCACAGATACGCAGTATTTT. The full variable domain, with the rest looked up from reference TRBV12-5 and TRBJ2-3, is DARVTQTPRHKVTEMGQEVTMRCQPILGHNTVFWYRQTMMQGLELLAYFRNRAPLDDSGMPKDRFSAEMPDATLATLKIQPSEPRDSAVYFCASGLVLRGQPTDTQYFGPGTRLTVL.

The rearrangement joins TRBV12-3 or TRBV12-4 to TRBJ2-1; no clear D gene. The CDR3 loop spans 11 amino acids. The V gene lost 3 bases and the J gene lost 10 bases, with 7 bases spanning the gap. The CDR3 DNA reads TGTGCCAGCAGTTTTGCGGCCGAGCAGTTCTTC. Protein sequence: CASSFAAEQFF.

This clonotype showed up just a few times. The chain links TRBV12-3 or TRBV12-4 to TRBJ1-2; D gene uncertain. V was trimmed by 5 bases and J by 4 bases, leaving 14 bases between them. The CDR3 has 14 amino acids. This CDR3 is CASSPRRGTYGYTF. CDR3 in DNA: TGTGCCAGCAGTCCACGGCGGGGAACCTATGGCTACACCTTC.

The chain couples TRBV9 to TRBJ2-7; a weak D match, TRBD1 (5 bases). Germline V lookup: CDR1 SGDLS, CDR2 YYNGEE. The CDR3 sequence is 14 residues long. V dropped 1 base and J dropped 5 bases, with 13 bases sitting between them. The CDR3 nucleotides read TGTGCCAGCAGCGTAAATACCAGGGCTAACGAGCAGTACTTC. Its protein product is CASSVNTRANEQYF. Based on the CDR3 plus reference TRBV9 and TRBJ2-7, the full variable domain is DSGVTQTPKHLITATGQRVTLRCSPRSGDLSVYWYQQSLDQGLQFLIQYYNGEERAKGNILERFSAQQFPDLHSELNLSSLELGDSALYFCASSVNTRANEQYFGPGTRLTVT.